This TCR beta chain was recorded in a study of blood T cell repertoires in COVID-19. Profiling relied on immunoSEQ multiplex PCR, and the TCRdb table lists in-frame clones only, not all of them. Among around 200,000 clones listed, around 84% were seen once. This clone occurred a few times. Germline loops: CDR1 MDHEN, CDR2 SYDVKM. This CDR3 is built from 14 residues. With 3 bases removed from V and 2 bases from J, the gap between germline ends came to 8 bases. Input material: PBMCs or T cells enriched from blood (not recorded which). J is TRBJ1-5 and V is TRBV28; D gene uncertain. This sequence originates from a woman between 40 and 55 years old with acute COVID-19. For the CDR3, the DNA is TGTGCCAGCAGTTTCGTCGGGGGCAATCAGCCCCAGCATTTT. Translation: CASSFVGGNQPQHF.